The present T cell receptor beta chain was sequenced within a study of T-cell reconstitution after alpha-beta-depleted transplantation in children. Germline V gives CDR1 SGHRS, CDR2 YFSETQ. The ends lost 4 bases at V and 4 bases at J; junction bases unmatched: 7. There are 17 residues in the CDR3. Unique molecular identifiers tagged the TCRbeta library. From the PCR reads, TCRdb called clonotypes with MiXCR, one entry per CDR3 protein. This sample carries approximately 400,000 distinct CDR3 sequences, 15% to 20% of them seen once, and the ten largest clones take roughly 29%. This chain joins TRBV5-1 and TRBJ2-1; 14 nucleotides line up with TRBD2. This receptor was obtained from a boy in the first two years of life who had a stem cell transplant for Wiskott-Aldrich syndrome, so the T cells may come from the graft donor. This specimen consisted of PBMCs, mostly from graft donor cells, obtained 360 days after TCRalphabeta/CD19-depleted stem cell transplant. In DNA form, the CDR3 reads TGCGCCAGCAGCAAGGGACTAGCGGGGGAGAAATACAATGAGCAGTTCTTC. This sequence encodes CASSKGLAGEKYNEQFF.